This T cell receptor beta chain was sequenced in a study of blood T cell repertoires in COVID-19. Study as a whole: Material from acute and convalescent COVID-19 was sourced from the United States, Italy and Spain. PBMCs, B-cell-depleted T cells, or T cells were the source of the cDNA or gDNA that made up the material.

As originally analysed: Estimation of nucleated cell counts was performed using reference gene primer amplification. Clones were sequenced by immunoSEQ multiplex PCR, and TCRdb holds only the in-frame ones, with some missing. Clone size and V and J calls were adopted from that table, with D and trimming inferred from the DNA. This sample yields some 150,000 clones, of which around 81% are seen a single time; 3.5% to 4.5% belongs to the top ten. The germline V gene has CDR1 SGHVS and CDR2 FNYEAQ. V shed 6 bases, J shed 0 bases, and the junction held 13 bases outside the gene matches. The CDR3 sequence is 19 residues long.

V gene TRBV7-6 combines with J gene TRBJ2-6, with TRBD1 matching 8 bases. The sequenced sample consisted of peripheral blood. This TCR was sampled from a woman aged 60-70 years with acute or convalescent COVID-19. In DNA, the CDR3 is TGTGCCAGCAGATTAAACCGGGACAGGACCCGCTCTGGGGCCAACGTCCTGACTTTC. Its translation is CASRLNRDRTRSGANVLTF.